The 30 T cell receptor beta chains below come from one sample, sequenced in a study of OX40 agonist ivuxolimab in advanced cancers. TCRdb's copy holds only in-frame clones and misses some; the assay was immunoSEQ multiplex PCR. The sample lists some 74,000 clones; approximately 90% were seen once. Sequenced material: CD4+ or CD8+ T cells sorted from blood, taken in a trial of the OX40 agonist ivuxolimab. The receptor source for this set is an adult with an advanced solid tumor such as melanoma, head and neck, liver or kidney cancer.

This sequence joins TRBV7-2 and TRBJ2-1; 9 nucleotides match TRBD2. With V trimmed by 6 bases and J by 2 bases, 5 bases remained unmatched. CDR3 length: 15 residues. Germline values: CDR1 SGHTA, CDR2 FQGNSA. The CDR3 reads CASRDGTSTYNEQFF. CDR3 in DNA: TGTGCCAGCAGGGACGGGACTAGCACCTACAATGAGCAGTTCTTC.

This chain links TRBV28 with TRBJ1-1; possible D gene TRBD1, 5 bases. This CDR3 comprises 14 residues. Deletions cut 8 bases from V and 4 bases from J, with 17 bases between. CDR1 and CDR2 (germline): MDHEN, SYDVKM. CDR3 nucleotide sequence: TGTGCCAGCCATGGAGGGGTGGGGGGCACTGAAGCTTTCTTT. This translates into CASHGGVGGTEAFF.

The rearrangement uses TRBV7-9 and TRBJ2-2; 10 nucleotides line up with TRBD2. Germline assignment: CDR1 SEHNR and CDR2 FQNEAQ (reference sequence). The V and J ends lost 0 bases and 6 bases, in that order; junction bases with no gene match: 4. The CDR3 is made up of 16 amino acids. The chain's CDR3 is CASSLAASGRAGELFF. The CDR3 nucleotides read TGTGCCAGCAGCTTAGCGGCTAGCGGGAGAGCCGGGGAGCTGTTTTTT.

The chain has TRBV28 and TRBJ1-4; 9 nucleotides match TRBD1. The CDR3 has 15 amino acids. Trimming cost V 6 bases and J 4 bases; bases outside gene matches: 6. The germline V gene has CDR1 MDHEN and CDR2 SYDVKM. The CDR3 DNA reads as TGTGCCAGCAGCCCCTGGACAGGGGATAATGAAAAACTGTTTTTT. Its translation: CASSPWTGDNEKLFF. The entire variable domain, with the rest obtained from reference TRBV28 and TRBJ1-4, is as follows: DVKVTQSSRYLVKRTGEKVFLECVQDMDHENMFWYRQDPGLGLRLIYFSYDVKMKEKGDIPEGYSVSREKKERFSLILESASTNQTSMYLCASSPWTGDNEKLFFGSGTQLSVL.

The rearrangement links TRBV6-1 to TRBJ2-1; TRBD2 is a possible D gene (6 bases). CDR3 size: 14 residues. V was clipped by 5 bases and J by 9 bases, with 17 bases between them. CDR1 is MNHNS, CDR2 SASEGT, per germline. CDR3 sequence (DNA): TGTGCCAGCAGTCCCGAAGGCGGGCGGGGTGAGCAGTTCTTC. It specifies CASSPEGGRGEQFF.

This chain uses TRBV7-9 with TRBJ1-5; the D gene is possibly TRBD1 (6 bases). The CDR3 is 13 residues long. Germline assignment: CDR1 SEHNR and CDR2 FQNEAQ (reference sequence). Trimming removed 4 bases at V and 5 bases at J, with 9 bases between. CDR3 coding DNA: TGTGCCAGCAGCTCAGGGGTCGATCAGCCCCAGCATTTT. Amino acid sequence: CASSSGVDQPQHF.

The chain links TRBV7-7 to TRBJ2-5, with a tentative D call TRBD1 (6 bases). The CDR3 has 14 amino acids. V lost 3 bases to trimming and J lost 5 bases, with 13 bases between them. Germline V CDR1 and CDR2: SSHAT, FNYEAQ (reference sequence). The CDR3 DNA sequence: TGTGCCAGCAGCTTGGACAGTCCCGGCGAGACCCAGTACTTC. Protein: CASSLDSPGETQYF.

The chain uses TRBV11-3 and TRBJ2-1; no reliable D call. The V gene lost 5 bases and the J gene lost 3 bases, with 17 bases spanning the gap. From germline, CDR1 is SGHNT and CDR2 YENEEA. The CDR3 consists of 16 residues. The CDR3 DNA reads TGTGCCAGCAGCCTAACGGGCCAATTCAGCTACAATGAGCAGTTCTTC. Translated: CASSLTGQFSYNEQFF. The whole variable domain, remainder taken from reference TRBV11-3 and TRBJ2-1, is EAGVVQSPRYKIIEKKQPVAFWCNPISGHNTLYWYLQNLGQGPELLIRYENEEAVDDSQLPKDRFSAERLKGVDSTLKIQPAELGDSAVYLCASSLTGQFSYNEQFFGPGTRLTVL.

This chain joins TRBV19 and TRBJ1-4, with 10 nucleotides matching TRBD1. CDR1 and CDR2 from the germline V gene are LNHDA and SQIVND (reference sequence). The J segment lost 4 bases and the V segment lost 4 bases, leaving 9 bases of the junction unmatched. CDR3 length: 17 amino acids. The CDR3 region is CASSTGQGRTLNEKLFF. Written as DNA, the CDR3 is TGTGCCAGTAGTACGGGACAGGGGAGGACCCTTAATGAAAAACTGTTTTTT.

This rearrangement joins TRBV29-1 to TRBJ2-2; 8 bases map to TRBD1. The CDR3 contains 12 residues. V lost 7 bases, J lost 5 bases, and 3 bases stayed unmatched. Germline V gene lookup returns CDR1 SQVTM and CDR2 ANQGSEA. CDR3 coding DNA: TGCAGCGGTGGACAGGGAACCGGGGAGCTGTTTTTT. Its translation: CSGGQGTGELFF.

With regard to this clone: At the DNA level, this CDR3 is encoded by other sequences in the same sample as well. The DNA of the CDR3 is TGTGCCAGCAGTCGGACAGTGAACACTGAAGCTTTCTTT. This gives the protein CASSRTVNTEAFF. J is TRBJ1-1 and V is TRBV11-3; the D gene is possibly TRBD1 (6 bases). The V end lost 6 bases, the J end lost 0 bases, and 8 bases lay between the germline ends. CDR1 is SGHNT and CDR2 is YENEEA in the germline V gene. The CDR3 is made up of 13 amino acids. The full variable domain, completed using reference TRBV11-3 and TRBJ1-1, is EAGVVQSPRYKIIEKKQPVAFWCNPISGHNTLYWYLQNLGQGPELLIRYENEEAVDDSQLPKDRFSAERLKGVDSTLKIQPAELGDSAVYLCASSRTVNTEAFFGQGTRLTVV.

CDR3 nucleotides: TGTGCCTGGAGTTCTGATAGCAATCAGCCCCAGCATTTT. This sequence encodes CAWSSDSNQPQHF. The J gene is TRBJ1-5, the V gene TRBV30; D unclear. With 2 bases removed from V and 0 bases from J, the gap between germline ends came to 5 bases. From germline, CDR1 is GTSNPN and CDR2 SVGIG (reference sequence). This CDR3 has 13 amino acids.

The count of this clone is one. The rearrangement uses TRBV19 and TRBJ2-1; D is possibly TRBD2 (7 bases). CDR3 size: 16 residues. CDR1 LNHDA and CDR2 SQIVND come from the germline V gene (reference sequence). Trimming took 10 bases from V and 4 from J, leaving 23 bases between them. The CDR3 sequence is CATSRDRGAGYNEQFF. The CDR3 DNA reads as TGTGCCACCTCACGTGATCGGGGGGCTGGATACAATGAGCAGTTCTTC.

The CDR3 DNA reads as TGTGCCAGCAGACTGACAGCTAATAGCAATCAGCCCCAGCATTTT. It codes for CASRLTANSNQPQHF. The rearrangement uses TRBV5-5 and TRBJ1-5, with TRBD1 as a possible D gene (5 bases). Trimming took off 5 bases at V and 0 bases at J, with 12 bases between the two ends. The V gene's germline CDR1 is SGHKS and CDR2 YYEKEE (reference sequence). This CDR3 is 15 amino acids long.

The rearrangement joins TRBV5-1 to TRBJ2-5, with TRBD2 identical over 8 bases. The CDR3 length is 15 residues. The germline V gene has CDR1 SGHRS and CDR2 YFSETQ. The V gene end was trimmed by 1 base and the J gene end by 4 bases; junction bases not matched to a gene: 6. DNA for the CDR3: TGCGCCAGCAGCTTGAGCCAGCGGGGGCGAGAGACCCAGTACTTC. Amino acid sequence: CASSLSQRGRETQYF. Using reference TRBV5-1 and TRBJ2-5 for the parts outside the CDR3, the full variable domain is KAGVTQTPRYLIKTRGQQVTLSCSPISGHRSVSWYQQTPGQGLQFLFEYFSETQRNKGNFPGRFSGRQFSNSRSEMNVSTLELGDSALYLCASSLSQRGRETQYFGPGTRLLVL.

This clone was seen a single time. The J gene is TRBJ1-1, the V gene TRBV6-6; D is possibly TRBD1 (5 bases). Trimming left V 0 bases short and J 1 base short, with 9 bases between. The CDR3 sequence is 15 residues long. Germline V CDR1 and CDR2: MNHNY, SVGAGI (reference sequence). The CDR3 sequence is CASSYSLTANTEAFF. The CDR3 DNA sequence: TGTGCCAGCAGTTACTCATTGACAGCGAACACTGAAGCTTTCTTT.

The chain recombines TRBV7-8 with TRBJ1-1, with no clear D. CDR3 length equals 17 residues. Germline V gene sequence: CDR1 SGHVS, CDR2 FQNEAQ. V gave up 0 bases and J gave up 0 bases, with 14 bases separating them. In DNA, the CDR3 is TGTGCCAGCAGCTTAGCCCGGTGGCGGCAAATGAACACTGAAGCTTTCTTT. This translates into CASSLARWRQMNTEAFF.

The V call is TRBV28, the J call TRBJ1-4; D is ambiguous. The germline V and J ends were trimmed by 7 bases and 7 bases, with 19 bases remaining between them. The CDR3 has 15 residues. Germline V CDR1 and CDR2: MDHEN, SYDVKM. The CDR3 is CASTLLSGVGEKLFF. The CDR3 nucleotides read TGTGCCAGCACCCTCCTCTCCGGGGTAGGTGAAAAACTGTTTTTT.

The V gene is TRBV6-5, the J gene TRBJ1-5, with D uncertain. The V gene lost 2 bases and the J gene lost 2 bases, with 10 bases spanning the gap. Germline V gene data show CDR1 as MNHEY and CDR2 as SVGAGI. The CDR3 spans 15 residues. Here the CDR3 DNA reads TGTGCCAGCAGTTACACGGGTAGGGGCAATCAGCCCCAGCATTTT. It is translated as CASSYTGRGNQPQHF.

This rearrangement joins TRBV18 to TRBJ2-7; 12 bases map to TRBD2. This CDR3 has 19 amino acids. In germline, CDR1 is KGHSH, CDR2 LQKENI. Trimming at V came to 6 bases and at J to 0 bases, leaving 15 bases not matched to a gene. The CDR3 reads CASSPPRLAGDRSSYEQYF. The CDR3 DNA sequence: TGTGCCAGCTCCCCCCCGAGACTAGCGGGGGACCGAAGCTCCTACGAGCAGTACTTC.

V gene TRBV5-5 combines with J gene TRBJ2-2; possibly TRBD1 for D (7 bases). The V gene's germline CDR1 is SGHKS and CDR2 YYEKEE (reference sequence). Trimming took off 1 base at V and 6 bases at J, with 16 bases between the two ends. This CDR3 has 16 residues. In DNA form, the CDR3 reads TGTGCCAGCAGCTTGTCAGGGGGGACCAAGGCCGGGGAGCTGTTTTTT. Encoded protein: CASSLSGGTKAGELFF.

The V and J genes are TRBV6-5 and TRBJ1-2; 9 bases agree with TRBD1. CDR3 size: 14 residues. The V and J ends lost 4 bases and 4 bases, in that order; junction bases with no gene match: 4. From germline, CDR1 is MNHEY and CDR2 SVGAGI. The chain's CDR3 is CASSSGTGTYGYTF. CDR3 nucleotides: TGTGCCAGCAGTTCCGGGACAGGGACCTATGGCTACACCTTC.

The chain has TRBV5-1 and TRBJ2-7; possibly TRBD2 for D (6 bases). Germline V gene sequence: CDR1 SGHRS, CDR2 YFSETQ. The CDR3 has 14 amino acids. With 6 bases removed from V and 0 bases from J, the gap between germline ends came to 13 bases. For the CDR3, the DNA is TGCGCCAGCACCGGCGGGGCAAGCTCCTACGAGCAGTACTTC. Translated: CASTGGASSYEQYF.

The DNA for the CDR3 is TGTGCCAGCAGCGTACTGTCTAGCGGATTCTCCTACAATGAGCAGTTCTTC. It specifies CASSVLSSGFSYNEQFF. The chain employs TRBV9 and TRBJ2-1; TRBD2 matches at 7 bases. CDR3 length: 17 amino acids. The germline V gene encodes CDR1 SGDLS and CDR2 YYNGEE. The junction had 7 bases not matched to a gene; V was cut back by 1 base and J by 0 bases.

CDR3 region: CASSFSGLGSYF. CDR3 nucleotide sequence: TGTGCCAGCAGCTTTTCCGGACTAGGAAGTTACTTC. The V and J genes are TRBV5-7 and TRBJ2-7, with TRBD2 identical over 7 bases. TRBV5-7 qualifies as an ORF whose function is uncertain. The CDR3 is 12 residues long. V shed 2 bases and J 13 bases; nucleotides not matched to a gene: 9.

The CDR3 region has the DNA TGTGCCAGCAATCGGGAGGGTTGGAACACTGAAGCTTTCTTT. It translates to CASNREGWNTEAFF. The chain uses TRBV25-1 and TRBJ1-1; D gene unclear. Germline values: CDR1 MGHDK, CDR2 SYGVNS. CDR3 length: 14 residues. The V end was cut by 7 bases, the J end by 1 base, with 13 bases between.

This clone was counted between two and nine times. This chain joins TRBV7-2 and TRBJ2-1; 10 bases agree with TRBD2. Looked up from germline, CDR1 is SGHTA and CDR2 is FQGNSA. Trimming cost V 5 bases and J 4 bases; bases outside gene matches: 8. This CDR3 has 16 amino acids. The CDR3 nucleotides are TGTGCCAGCAGCCCCATCCCGACTAGCGGGTACAATGAGCAGTTCTTC. Translation: CASSPIPTSGYNEQFF.

Note on this clone: At one end the junction does not follow the germline gene, possibly because of a read error. The chain is built from TRBV5-1 and TRBJ2-1; maybe TRBD1 (5 bases). The CDR3 runs 13 residues. The germline V gene encodes CDR1 SGHRS and CDR2 YFSETQ. CDR3 protein: CATSEMGPNEQFF. The CDR3 nucleotides read TGCGCCACCAGCGAAATGGGGCCCAATGAGCAGTTCTTC. Filled out from reference TRBV5-1 and TRBJ2-1, the complete variable domain reads KAGVTQTPRYLIKTRGQQVTLSCSPISGHRSVSWYQQTPGQGLQFLFEYFSETQRNKGNFPGRFSGRQFSNSRSEMNVSTLELGDSALYLCATSEMGPNEQFFGPGTRLTVL.

The chain uses TRBV19 and TRBJ2-2; 10 bases line up with TRBD2. The germline V gene has CDR1 LNHDA and CDR2 SQIVND (reference sequence). V dropped 5 bases and J dropped 2; count of bases not matched to a gene: 5. This CDR3 contains 16 residues. CDR3: CASSFRTSGNTGELFF. DNA for the CDR3: TGTGCCAGTAGTTTCCGGACTAGCGGAAACACCGGGGAGCTGTTTTTT.

The chain couples TRBV7-9 to TRBJ1-3, with 7 bases identical to TRBD1. The CDR3 consists of 16 residues. Unmatched junction bases numbered 6, after V lost 4 bases and J lost 0 bases. Germline values: CDR1 SEHNR, CDR2 FQNEAQ (reference sequence). In DNA, the CDR3 is TGTGCCAGCAGCTCGGGGACAGACTACTCTGGAAACACCATATATTTT. It translates to CASSSGTDYSGNTIYF.